This T cell receptor (beta chain) was sequenced during a study of T cells in Graves' hyperthyroidism and ophthalmopathy. The CDR3 regions of TCR beta were amplified from RNA transcripts. A set of HTBI primers served as the primers for a first-round RT-PCR of the TCR CDR3. TCRdb re-derived calls from the multiplex PCR reads in MiXCR, one entry per CDR3 protein. The sample includes 700,000 or so distinct CDR3 sequences, roughly 15% of them seen just once. Trimming cost V 10 bases and J 4 bases, with 16 bases left between them. This CDR3 has 13 residues. Germline V gives CDR1 SNHLY, CDR2 FYNNEI. Sequencing was done on a sample of blood. The origin of this receptor is a man in his late teens or twenties with Graves' hyperthyroidism. The gene calls are TRBV2 and TRBJ1-2, with a tentative D call TRBD1 (5 bases). CDR3 nucleotide sequence: TGTGCCACTGGCGGGGGAACCGGCTATGGCTACACCTTC. Residues: CATGGGTGYGYTF.